This TCR beta chain is from a study of blood T cells in healthy people across ages. Study-wide results and caveats: Per million T cells, TCR beta diversity dropped roughly linearly as age increased.

Through a sample-barcoded 5' primer and a J-beta primer mix, a second PCR was run for about 6 to 11 cycles. A 12-random-nucleotide template-switch adaptor tagged each cDNA molecule. In TCRdb, the 5' RACE reads were re-called with MiXCR into one record per CDR3 protein. The sample yields 890,000 or so distinct CDR3 sequences, around 68% seen once. The germline gives CDR1 SGHDN, CDR2 FVKESK. Trimming pared 0 bases from V and 1 base from J, leaving 9 bases between. This CDR3 is built from 15 residues. This clonotype has just a few counts. Its antigen remains unknown. The sample taken for sequencing was blood. The receptor was derived from a man younger than 45 in good health. The rearrangement joins TRBV14 to TRBJ2-5; D may be TRBD1 (5 bases). In nucleotides, the CDR3 is TGTGCCAGCAGCCAAGATGGGCAGGGCCAAGAGACCCAGTACTTC. This codes for CASSQDGQGQETQYF.